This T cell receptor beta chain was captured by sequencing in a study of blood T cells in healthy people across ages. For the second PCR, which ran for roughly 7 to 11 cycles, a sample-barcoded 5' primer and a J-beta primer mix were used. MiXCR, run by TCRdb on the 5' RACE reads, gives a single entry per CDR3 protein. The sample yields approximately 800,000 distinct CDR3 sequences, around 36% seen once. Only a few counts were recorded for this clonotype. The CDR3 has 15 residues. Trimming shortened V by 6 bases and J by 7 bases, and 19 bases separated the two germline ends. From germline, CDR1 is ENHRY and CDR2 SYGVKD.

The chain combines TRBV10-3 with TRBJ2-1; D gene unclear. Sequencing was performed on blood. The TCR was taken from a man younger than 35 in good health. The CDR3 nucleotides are TGTGCCATCAGGCCCCCACAAACCCGCTCTAATGAGCAGTTCTTC. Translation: CAIRPPQTRSNEQFF.